One sample yielded the 24 T cell receptor beta chains listed below, sequenced in a study of blood T cell repertoires in COVID-19. TCRdb's table, derived via immunoSEQ multiplex PCR, lists solely in-frame clones and lacks some. The sample consists of 75,000 to 100,000 clones, around 80% of them appearing once. The sample comprised peripheral blood. The source of these receptors is a human donor in a cohort sampled during active COVID-19.

The chain employs TRBV5-4 and TRBJ2-7; 11 nucleotides match TRBD2. Germline-derived CDR1 and CDR2 are SGHNT and YYREEE (reference sequence). The CDR3 sequence is 15 residues long. Trimming took 2 bases from V and 2 from J; bases not matched to a gene: 3. The CDR3 sequence is CASSFLAGGTYEQYF. The CDR3 DNA is TGTGCCAGCAGCTTCCTAGCGGGGGGTACCTACGAGCAGTACTTC.

The V call is TRBV2, the J call TRBJ1-1; D perhaps matches TRBD1 (5 bases). V lost 7 bases and J lost 3, with 9 bases in between. The CDR3 is 12 residues long. CDR1 and CDR2 from the germline V gene are SNHLY and FYNNEI. CDR3 in DNA: TGTGCCAGCACTTGGGGCGACACTGAAGCTTTCTTT. It is translated as CASTWGDTEAFF.

The rearrangement joins TRBV7-3 to TRBJ1-1, with 8 bases matching TRBD1. From germline, CDR1 is SGHTA and CDR2 FQGTGA. The CDR3 totals 13 residues. Trimming cost V 5 bases and J 5 bases; bases outside gene matches: 4. CDR3 amino acids: CASSGTGGTEAFF. CDR3 nucleotide sequence: TGTGCCAGCAGCGGGACAGGTGGGACTGAAGCTTTCTTT.

The rearrangement joins TRBV7-2 to TRBJ2-7; D is unclear. Trimming stripped 2 bases from V and 1 base from J, with 24 bases between. CDR3 length: 19 amino acids. Per the germline V gene, CDR1 is SGHTA and CDR2 is FQGNSA. The chain's CDR3 is CASSLFGVGRTSVSYEQYF. As DNA, the CDR3 is TGTGCCAGCAGCTTATTCGGCGTGGGCCGAACTTCTGTATCCTACGAGCAGTACTTC.

This chain's CDR3 is CASSSARGEDNEQFF. The CDR3 region has the DNA TGCGCCAGCAGCTCGGCCAGGGGGGAGGACAATGAGCAGTTCTTC. The V and J genes are TRBV5-1 and TRBJ2-7; D may be TRBD1 (7 bases). The DNA end favors TRBJ2-1, so the J call may be wrong. Germline V gene sequence: CDR1 SGHRS, CDR2 YFSETQ. This CDR3 spans 15 amino acids.

The chain uses TRBV28 and TRBJ2-1; D possibly corresponds to TRBD2 (6 bases). There are 17 residues in the CDR3. CDR1 and CDR2 (germline): MDHEN, SYDVKM. The germline V and J ends were trimmed by 1 base and 7 bases, with 20 bases remaining between them. The CDR3 loop reads CASSLFPYISAGNEQFF. The CDR3 DNA is TGTGCCAGCAGTTTATTTCCATACATATCCGCGGGGAATGAGCAGTTCTTC. The complete variable domain, with remaining parts taken from reference TRBV28 and TRBJ2-1, reads DVKVTQSSRYLVKRTGEKVFLECVQDMDHENMFWYRQDPGLGLRLIYFSYDVKMKEKGDIPEGYSVSREKKERFSLILESASTNQTSMYLCASSLFPYISAGNEQFFGPGTRLTVL.

The chain carries TRBV2 and TRBJ2-3, with a weak D call TRBD1 (5 bases). Germline V CDR1 and CDR2: SNHLY, FYNNEI. Trimming removed 1 base from V and 2 bases from J, with 10 bases in between. CDR3 length equals 15 residues. The CDR3 DNA sequence: TGTGCCAGCAGTGAAGTCAGGGATTACACAGATACGCAGTATTTT. It encodes CASSEVRDYTDTQYF.

This clone was picked up a small number of times. The V and J genes are TRBV6-2 or TRBV6-3 and TRBJ2-7, with 7 bases aligning to TRBD1. Losses at the gene ends were 5 bases for V and 2 bases for J; bases not matched to a gene: 3. Germline CDR1 is MNHEY and CDR2 is SVGEGT. CDR3 length: 13 residues. Here the CDR3 DNA reads TGTGCCAGCAGTCCCGGGACAGCCTACGAGCAGTACTTC. The encoded protein is CASSPGTAYEQYF.

The chain links TRBV7-2 to TRBJ2-5; 15 positions match TRBD2. Germline CDR1 SGHTA, CDR2 FQGNSA. J gave up 5 bases and V 4 bases, and 11 bases lay outside the gene matches. This CDR3 region has 18 residues. The CDR3 nucleotides are TGTGCCAGCAGCTCCTGGACTAGCGGGGGGGCCCGGGGTGAGACCCAGTACTTC. This sequence encodes CASSSWTSGGARGETQYF.

This rearrangement joins TRBV7-9 to TRBJ2-3, with 8 nucleotides matching TRBD2. The CDR3 has 16 amino acids. Per germline, CDR1 SEHNR and CDR2 FQNEAQ (reference sequence). The V segment lost 3 bases and the J segment 2 bases; nucleotides outside the gene matches: 7. The CDR3: CASSFGAGGNTDTQYF. The CDR3 DNA follows: TGTGCCAGCAGCTTTGGGGCGGGGGGAAACACAGATACGCAGTATTTT.

This clone was picked up one time. This chain links TRBV21-1 with TRBJ1-1; the DNA was not used to check the table's D call, TRBD1. TRBV21-1 is annotated as a pseudogene. This CDR3 spans 15 amino acids. CDR3 in DNA: TGTGCCAGCAGCAAAGAGGCAGGGGGCGATACTGAAGCTTTCTTT. It encodes CASSKEAGGDTEAFF.

The V and J genes are TRBV5-1 and TRBJ1-6, with 8 bases matching TRBD1. This CDR3 has 14 residues. CDR1 and CDR2 from the germline V gene are SGHRS and YFSETQ. V dropped 3 bases and J dropped 7; count of bases not matched to a gene: 3. The CDR3 here is CASSSGQENSPLHF. In DNA, the CDR3 is TGCGCCAGCAGCTCGGGACAGGAAAATTCACCCCTCCACTTT.

The rearrangement links TRBV5-5 to TRBJ2-5; D gene unclear. The V end was cut by 0 bases, the J end by 5 bases, with 17 bases between. Germline-derived CDR1 and CDR2 are SGHKS and YYEKEE (reference sequence). This CDR3 is 16 amino acids long. CDR3 amino acids: CASSLVFRLTMETQYF. Written as DNA, the CDR3 is TGTGCCAGCAGCTTGGTTTTCAGGCTTACGATGGAGACCCAGTACTTC.

The CDR3 here is CASSLRGTYNEQFF. CDR3 bases: TGTGCCAGCAGCTTGCGGGGAACCTACAATGAGCAGTTCTTC. The rearrangement joins TRBV11-3 to TRBJ2-1; a possible D gene is TRBD2 (6 bases). Germline CDR1 and CDR2: SGHNT and YENEEA. The CDR3 covers 14 residues. The ends were cut back, 3 bases at V and 2 bases at J, with 8 bases in the middle.

This chain links TRBV5-1 with TRBJ1-4; D call uncertain. The CDR3 extends over 14 amino acids. Germline CDR1 SGHRS, CDR2 YFSETQ. V was pared by 5 bases and J by 4 bases, with 12 bases between. This CDR3 is CASRYRENNEKLFF. CDR3 bases: TGCGCCAGCAGGTACCGGGAGAATAATGAAAAACTGTTTTTT.

The chain couples TRBV5-4 to TRBJ1-6; 12 bases fit TRBD1. CDR3 length equals 16 residues. Losses at the gene ends were 4 bases for V and 5 bases for J; bases not matched to a gene: 4. Germline V gene data show CDR1 as SGHNT and CDR2 as YYREEE (reference sequence). DNA of the CDR3: TGTGCCAGCAGCGTGGGACAGGGGGCGAATAATTCACCCCTCCACTTT. Protein sequence: CASSVGQGANNSPLHF.

This clone was detected only once. The chain has TRBV11-1 and TRBJ2-3, with TRBD2 identical over 9 bases. Germline V gene lookup returns CDR1 SGHAT and CDR2 FQDESV (reference sequence). J was trimmed by 0 bases and V by 8 bases; bases with no gene match: 3. The CDR3 totals 14 residues. The CDR3 bases are TGTGCCAGCGCGGGGGGGGGCAGCACAGATACGCAGTATTTT. Protein sequence: CASAGGGSTDTQYF.

The rearrangement links TRBV2 to TRBJ1-5; the D is unclear. Trimming cost V 5 bases and J 3 bases, with 14 bases left between them. Germline CDR1 reads SNHLY; CDR2 reads FYNNEI. CDR3 length: 15 amino acids. The CDR3 loop reads CASSPREAINQPQHF. DNA of the CDR3: TGTGCCAGCAGTCCTCGGGAGGCCATCAATCAGCCCCAGCATTTT.

The chain combines TRBV5-1 with TRBJ2-2; TRBD2 aligns across 15 bases. In germline, CDR1 is SGHRS, CDR2 YFSETQ. The CDR3 loop spans 17 amino acids. V shed 4 bases, J shed 5 bases, and the junction held 6 bases outside the gene matches. CDR3 sequence: CASSPPGTSGGTGELFF. CDR3 bases: TGCGCCAGCAGCCCCCCGGGGACTAGCGGGGGGACCGGGGAGCTGTTTTTT.

The V call is TRBV4-2, the J call TRBJ2-3; 13 positions agree with TRBD2. Germline trimming cut 0 bases from V and 0 bases from J; bases unmatched to any gene: 6. Looked up from germline, CDR1 is LGHNA and CDR2 is YNFKEQ. CDR3 length equals 19 residues. The DNA of the CDR3 is TGTGCCAGCAGCCAAGAAGGCCGGACTAGCGGGGGTAGCACAGATACGCAGTATTTT. It yields the protein CASSQEGRTSGGSTDTQYF.

J is TRBJ1-2 and V is TRBV12-3 or TRBV12-4; a weak D match, TRBD1 (5 bases). CDR3 length: 13 amino acids. Between the trimmed V and J ends, which lost 4 bases and 7 bases, there was a span of 13 bases. The CDR3: CASSWGVTAGYTF. CDR3 DNA: TGTGCCAGCAGTTGGGGGGTAACGGCTGGCTACACCTTC.

The chain has TRBV5-6 and TRBJ2-1, with D possibly matching TRBD2 (5 bases). Germline CDR1 SGHDT, CDR2 YYEEEE. V lost 1 base and J lost 5, with 13 bases in between. This CDR3 has 15 residues. The CDR3 sequence is CASSLLGGGHNEQFF. The CDR3 coding sequence is TGTGCCAGCAGCTTGCTCGGAGGCGGCCACAATGAGCAGTTCTTC.

The rearrangement uses TRBV19 and TRBJ1-1; weak D call: TRBD1 (6 bases). The V end lost 7 bases, the J end lost 5 bases, and 14 bases lay between the germline ends. The CDR3 extends over 13 amino acids. The germline V gene has CDR1 LNHDA and CDR2 SQIVND (reference sequence). Here the CDR3 DNA reads TGTGCCAGTAACTTCAGGGGTGTAACTGAAGCTTTCTTT. This translates into CASNFRGVTEAFF.

This chain uses TRBV18 with TRBJ2-3; D might be TRBD1 (5 bases). Germline CDR1 is KGHSH and CDR2 is LQKENI. Trimming stripped 3 bases from V and 8 bases from J, with 21 bases between. The CDR3 contains 16 residues. CDR3 coding DNA: TGTGCCAGCTCACCGGCGGTCGGAGCATCAAGGGGTACGCAGTATTTT. Its translation: CASSPAVGASRGTQYF.